This TCR beta chain was captured in a study of blood T cells in healthy people across ages. On the study more broadly: Through template switching, about one barcoded beta molecule was captured per two T cells, as measured in model experiments.

Germline CDR1 and CDR2: KGHDR and SFDVKD. Unmatched junction bases numbered 7, after V lost 2 bases and J lost 0 bases. The CDR3 runs to 19 residues. Primers used in a second PCR of roughly 6 to 12 cycles were a sample-barcoded 5' primer and a J-beta primer mix. TCRdb called the 5' RACE reads again in MiXCR, with one record for every CDR3 protein. The data contain approximately 1,000,000 distinct CDR3 sequences, 45% of them seen just once; the ten biggest clones take up 15% to 20%. This clonotype has just a few counts. The sequenced sample was blood. This receptor was obtained from an older woman in good health. The chain joins TRBV24-1 to TRBJ2-6; 9 bases are shared with TRBD1. The CDR3 here is CATSDSPGTGSSGANVLTF. The CDR3 DNA follows: TGTGCCACCAGTGATTCCCCGGGGACAGGGAGCTCTGGGGCCAACGTCCTGACTTTC.